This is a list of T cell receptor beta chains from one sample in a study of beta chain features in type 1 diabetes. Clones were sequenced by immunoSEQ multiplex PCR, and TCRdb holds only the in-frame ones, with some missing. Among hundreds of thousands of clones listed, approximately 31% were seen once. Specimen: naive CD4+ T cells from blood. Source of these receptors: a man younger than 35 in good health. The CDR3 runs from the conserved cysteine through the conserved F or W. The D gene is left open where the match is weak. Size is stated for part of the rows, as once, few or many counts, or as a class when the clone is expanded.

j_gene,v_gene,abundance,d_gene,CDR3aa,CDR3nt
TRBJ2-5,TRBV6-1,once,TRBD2,CASSLSGRGETQYF,TGTGCCAGCAGCCTCAGCGGGAGGGGTGAGACCCAGTACTTC
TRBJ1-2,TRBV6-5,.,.,CASSRDGSYGYTF,TGTGCCAGCAGTCGGGACGGATCCTATGGCTACACCTTC
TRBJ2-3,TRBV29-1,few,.,CSVVQGQDTQYF,TGCAGCGTTGTACAGGGACAAGATACGCAGTATTTT
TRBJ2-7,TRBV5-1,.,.,CASSLRQYEQYF,TGCGCCAGCAGCCTACGGCAATACGAGCAGTACTTC
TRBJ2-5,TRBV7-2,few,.,CASSLWGFQETQYF,TGTGCCAGCAGCTTATGGGGATTCCAAGAGACCCAGTACTTC
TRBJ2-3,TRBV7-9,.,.,CASSLAAGDTQYF,TGTGCCAGCAGCTTAGCAGCGGGAGATACGCAGTATTTT
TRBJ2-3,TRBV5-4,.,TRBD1,CASSSRDRGPDTQYF,TGTGCCAGCAGCTCCAGGGACAGGGGGCCCGATACGCAGTATTTT
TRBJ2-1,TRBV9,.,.,CASSRGDSYNEQFF,TGTGCCAGCAGCAGGGGGGATTCCTACAATGAGCAGTTCTTC
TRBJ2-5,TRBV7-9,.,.,CASSLALLSVESETQYF,TGTGCCAGCAGCTTAGCGTTGCTTTCCGTCGAGTCGGAGACCCAGTACTTC
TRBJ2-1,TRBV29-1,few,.,CSVGGGLEYNEQFF,TGCAGCGTCGGGGGTGGGTTAGAGTACAATGAGCAGTTCTTC
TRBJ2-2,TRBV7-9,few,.,CASSLPGAVTGELFF,TGTGCCAGCAGCTTACCGGGGGCAGTCACCGGGGAGCTGTTTTTT
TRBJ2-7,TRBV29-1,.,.,CSVVSVPYEQYF,TGCAGCGTTGTATCAGTCCCCTACGAGCAGTACTTC
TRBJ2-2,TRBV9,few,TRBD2,CASSVGLAGANTGELFF,TGTGCCAGCAGCGTAGGGCTAGCGGGAGCGAACACCGGGGAGCTGTTTTTT
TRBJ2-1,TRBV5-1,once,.,CASSLQGGSYNEQFF,TGCGCCAGCAGCTTACAGGGTGGCTCCTACAATGAGCAGTTCTTC
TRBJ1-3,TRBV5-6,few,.,CASSPTGSRNTIYF,TGTGCCAGCAGCCCGACGGGGTCCCGAAACACCATATATTTT
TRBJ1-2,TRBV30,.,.,CAWSAGLRGGYTF,TGTGCCTGGAGTGCCGGCCTGAGGGGTGGCTACACCTTC
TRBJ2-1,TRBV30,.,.,CAWSETGYNEQFF,TGTGCCTGGAGTGAGACGGGCTACAATGAGCAGTTCTTC
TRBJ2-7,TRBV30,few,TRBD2,CAWSLQGGNEQYF,TGTGCCTGGAGTCTCCAGGGAGGGAACGAGCAGTACTTC
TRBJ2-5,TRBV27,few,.,CASSLWWGGKETQYF,TGTGCCAGCAGTTTATGGTGGGGGGGCAAGGAGACCCAGTACTTC
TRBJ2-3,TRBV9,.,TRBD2,CASSVVSLAGSTDTQYF,TGTGCCAGCAGCGTAGTATCCCTAGCGGGATCCACAGATACGCAGTATTTT
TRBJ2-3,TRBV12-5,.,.,CASGPGTPPDTQYF,TGTGCTAGTGGTCCAGGGACACCTCCAGATACGCAGTATTTT
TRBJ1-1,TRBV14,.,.,CASSQGGLWNTEAFF,TGTGCCAGCAGCCAAGGAGGGCTATGGAACACTGAAGCTTTCTTT
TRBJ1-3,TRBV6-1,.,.,CASSGQPTSGNTIYF,TGTGCCAGCAGTGGACAGCCGACATCTGGAAACACCATATATTTT
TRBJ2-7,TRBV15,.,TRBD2,CATSRTISGRAGYEQYF,TGTGCCACCAGCCGCACAATTAGCGGGAGGGCCGGTTACGAGCAGTACTTC
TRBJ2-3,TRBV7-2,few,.,CASSSPRATATDTQYF,TGTGCCAGCAGCTCCCCCAGGGCTACTGCCACAGATACGCAGTATTTT
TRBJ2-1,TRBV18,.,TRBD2,CASSPPTGGGPNEQFF,TGTGCCAGCTCACCGCCGACGGGAGGCGGACCCAATGAGCAGTTCTTC
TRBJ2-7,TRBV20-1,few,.,CSAGSPHEQYF,TGCAGTGCTGGGTCTCCCCACGAGCAGTACTTC
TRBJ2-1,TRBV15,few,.,CATSRVQGEQFF,TGTGCCACCAGCAGAGTACAGGGAGAGCAGTTCTTC
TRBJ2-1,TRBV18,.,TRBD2,CASSPPTSGRNEQFF,TGTGCCAGCTCACCACCTACTAGCGGGAGGAATGAGCAGTTCTTC
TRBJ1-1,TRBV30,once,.,CAWTLTPPRGAFF,TGTGCCTGGACCCTGACGCCCCCGAGGGGGGCTTTCTTT
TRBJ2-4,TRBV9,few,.,CASSVQNGNIQYF,TGTGCCAGCAGCGTGCAGAACGGAAACATTCAGTACTTC
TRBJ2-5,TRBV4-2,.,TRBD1,CASSPAPDRGQTQYF,TGTGCCAGCAGCCCAGCCCCGGACAGGGGGCAGACCCAGTACTTC
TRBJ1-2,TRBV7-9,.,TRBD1,CASTATGAPYGYTF,TGTGCCAGCACCGCGACAGGGGCGCCCTATGGCTACACCTTC
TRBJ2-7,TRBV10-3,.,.,CAIRDWDNSYEQYF,TGTGCCATCAGAGACTGGGACAACTCCTACGAGCAGTACTTC
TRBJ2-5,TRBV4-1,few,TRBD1,CASSQQGVETQYF,TGCGCCAGCAGCCAACAGGGGGTGGAGACCCAGTACTTC
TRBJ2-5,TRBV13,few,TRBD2,CASSTTSGRAISETQYF,TGTGCCAGCAGCACCACTAGCGGGAGGGCCATATCAGAGACCCAGTACTTC
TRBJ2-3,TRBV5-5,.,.,CASSLNVGGDTQYF,TGTGCCAGCAGCCTGAACGTAGGGGGAGATACGCAGTATTTT
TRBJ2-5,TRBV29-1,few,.,CSVLDSGETQYF,TGCAGCGTTTTGGATTCCGGGGAGACCCAGTACTTC